This is a list of T cell receptor beta chains from one sample in a study of beta chain features in type 1 diabetes. Data came from immunoSEQ multiplex PCR; TCRdb stores just in-frame clones and leaves some out. The sample has about 290,000 clones; 8% are singletons. The sequenced material came from central memory CD4+ T cells from blood. The source of these receptors is a woman aged 18-29 years in good health. Both conserved end residues are part of each CDR3. The D gene is left open where the match is weak. Not every row has a clone size; where given, it reads once, few, many or a size class.

cdr3_nt cdr3_aa j_call v_call d_call clone_size
TGTGCCAGCAGTTTTAGCGGGAGTGCAGATACGCAGTATTTT CASSFSGSADTQYF TRBJ2-3 TRBV27 TRBD2 .
TGTGCCAGCTCACCACGGGACAGCATGAACACTGAAGCTTTCTTT CASSPRDSMNTEAFF TRBJ1-1 TRBV18 TRBD1 few
TGTGCCAGCAGCTCCAAGCGGGAGAGAGAGACCCAGTACTTC CASSSKRERETQYF TRBJ2-5 TRBV11-3 TRBD2 few
TGTGCCAGCAGTTTATACGCCTTGTTGTCAGGGAAGGGCGGGGAGCTGTTTTTT CASSLYALLSGKGGELFF TRBJ2-2 TRBV27 . few
TGCGCCAGCAGCCAAGGTATGCTAGCGGTTTACAATGAGCAGTTCTTC CASSQGMLAVYNEQFF TRBJ2-1 TRBV4-3 TRBD2 .
TGCAGCGTGCGACAGGGGGAGGGACAGAATTCACCCCTCCACTTT CSVRQGEGQNSPLHF TRBJ1-6 TRBV29-1 TRBD1 few
TGTGCCAGTATTGCCGGGGATTACACCGGGGAGCTGTTTTTT CASIAGDYTGELFF TRBJ2-2 TRBV19 . few
TGCAGTGCTAGAGGCAGAATTGATGCTTTCTTT CSARGRIDAFF TRBJ1-1 TRBV20-1 . few
TGTGCCAGCAGCTCCCAGGGACAGTACTCTGGGGCCAACGTCCTGACTTTC CASSSQGQYSGANVLTF TRBJ2-6 TRBV7-3 TRBD1 .
TGTGCCAGCAGCTTGCATTCGGCAGCCTCCTACAATGAGCAGTTCTTC CASSLHSAASYNEQFF TRBJ2-1 TRBV5-5 . few
TGTGCCAGCAGCGCCGGACAGGGGGGCAATTCACCCCTCCACTTT CASSAGQGGNSPLHF TRBJ1-6 TRBV9 TRBD1 many
TGTGCCAGCAGCTTTGGACGGAGGGTCCTAAACTATGGCTACACCTTC CASSFGRRVLNYGYTF TRBJ1-2 TRBV7-2 . .